This T cell receptor (beta chain) was recovered during a study of chemoradiotherapy in HPV16-positive cancers. About the study: Candidate HPV-specific T-cell clones and common TCR motifs came from functional assays in two HPV16-positive patients. The study's findings and limits: For HPV16-positive patients, expanding HPV-responsive T cells associated with longer recurrence-free survival. Candidate HPV-specific clones and E7-related TCR motifs grew in tumor during treatment. The functional HPV-specific definition rests on just two HPV16-positive patients.

J gave up 0 bases and V 4 bases, and 5 bases lay outside the gene matches. This CDR3 spans 15 amino acids. Per the germline V gene, CDR1 is LGHNA and CDR2 is YNFKEQ. Concerning this clone: Its target is not known.

The repertoire was sequenced with immunoSEQ multiplex PCR; TCRdb's copy has only in-frame clones and lacks some. Of about 67,000 clones listed, about nine tenths are singletons. The rearrangement uses TRBV4-2 and TRBJ2-5; TRBD1 aligns across 7 bases. The TCR originated in a human donor with HPV-associated anogenital cancer. The sequencing used blood, collected from a patient who underwent chemoradiotherapy. DNA for the CDR3: TGTGCCAGCAGCCCGGGGACAGCCTACCAAGAGACCCAGTACTTC. It is translated as CASSPGTAYQETQYF.